This T cell receptor (beta chain) was identified during a study of regulatory T cells in long-lasting Graves disease. This clonotype occurred a few times. The CDR3 sequence is 17 residues long. CDR1 and CDR2 from the germline V gene are MNHNS and SASEGT. V was trimmed by 7 bases and J by 6 bases, leaving 25 bases between them. Researchers made TCR beta libraries by using iRepertoire HTBI primers and running Arm-PCR on CDR3 regions. One entry per CDR3 protein results from TCRdb running MiXCR on the multiplex PCR reads. The profile shows approximately 390,000 distinct CDR3 sequences, about 17% of them singletons. Time point here: newly diagnosed GD, antithyroid drugs for less than 3 months. Following extraction of RNA from PBMCs, that RNA was used to make the TCR library. EDTA tubes received about 8.2 milliliters of drawn peripheral blood. These data were also filed under a second study, of T cells in Graves' hyperthyroidism and ophthalmopathy.

J is TRBJ1-5 and V is TRBV6-1; maybe TRBD1 (5 bases). The material was peripheral blood mononuclear cells (PBMCs), obtained at new diagnosis, from a patient treated with antithyroid drugs. The sequence was obtained from a woman aged 18-29 years with Graves disease. CDR3: CASTSAGTSLRRQPQHF. The CDR3 DNA reads TGTGCCAGCACCTCGGCGGGGACCTCTCTTCGTCGTCAGCCCCAGCATTTT.